This T cell receptor beta chain was sequenced in a study of somatic mutations in cytotoxic T cells in rheumatoid arthritis (dated by TCRdb to between 2016 and 2019). Regarding the research as a whole: Right after diagnosis and prior to the start of any treatment, about 30 ml EDTA of peripheral blood was drawn from patients. After diagnosis, follow-up samples were obtained while patients were on immunosuppressive therapy such as methotrexate, hydroxychloroquine and sulfasalazine. Sorted V beta1+ cells also underwent TCRB sequencing, and some V beta antibody-stained T-cell populations were flow-sorted at nearly 100% purity on a FACSAria II or Sony SH800. To characterize clonality, the study used TCRB deep sequencing while asking whether somatic mutations are carried by expanded CD8+ T-cell clones in newly diagnosed, untreated rheumatoid arthritis. TCRB deep sequencing covered 50 to 75 patients with rheumatoid arthritis along with 15 to 20 healthy controls. Median age was essentially the same in the patient group and the control group. On the study overall, not on this receptor specifically: Healthy controls showed no age-related increase in CD8+ clonality, whereas patients did (Spearman r of about 0.53). The slight underrepresentation of TRBV07 in patients was not corrected for multiple comparisons. In about an eighth of the roughly 65 patients, more than 20% of CD8+ cells belonged to the largest CD8+ clone, while several identical CD8+ TCRB sequences were shared between blood and synovial fluid. There was no significant difference in CD8+ T-cell clonality between rheumatoid arthritis patients and age-matched healthy controls. The expanded CD8+ clones had unknown antigen targets, and not appearing in virus-specific databases did not rule out that they were virus-specific.

Genomic DNA underwent TCRB CDR3 sequencing using the immunoSEQ assay. Processing in the source paper ran as follows. Patient CD8+ clones larger than 1% were compared against published virus-specific TCRB sequences, and only a few matched. Only productive TCRB rearrangements were included in the analyses. Clonality was expressed as a Shannon entropy-based productive clonality index, with each clone defined by a unique TCRB CDR3 sequence. Repertoire overlap for a pair of samples was computed from each clone's template counts relative to total templates per sample. V-gene usage from TCRB sequencing and V-gene usage measured by flow cytometry were correlated (Spearman r of roughly 0.56). TCRdb holds this immuneACCESS table with in-frame rearrangements only. Some clones are missing; in checked studies, unresolved V genes explain under half, and the rest has no known cause. For V, J and clone size, that table is used; D and trimming come from the DNA. This sample comprises 2,000 to 2,500 clones, less than 75% of them detected only once. The top ten clonotypes cover over 45% of the sample.

V sheds 4 bases and J sheds 3 bases, leaving 10 bases between their ends. Looking up the germline V gene yields CDR1 SGHDT and CDR2 YYEEEE. Taken from cysteine to phenylalanine, the CDR3 has 13 residues. Just CDR3 DNA is preserved here, 39 bases in frame from base 1. Remarks on this clone: Its antigen is currently not known. No quality values exist for individual bases; no much larger clone is one base distant.

CD4+ and CD8+ cells were isolated by positive magnetic bead selection on an AutoMACS, and purity was checked by flow cytometry. Clonal expansions were first screened by flow cytometry with a TCR V beta antibody panel, then characterized by TCRB deep sequencing of sorted CD8+ fractions. Ficoll-Paque PLUS density gradient separation was used to isolate peripheral blood mononuclear cells. DNA was extracted from CD4-enriched, CD8-enriched or PBMC samples with Nucleospin Tissue or Tissue XS kits and quantified with a Qubit 2.0 fluorometer. The chain uses TRBV5-6 and TRBJ1-2, with a tentative D gene TRBD1 over 5 matching bases. The sequence was obtained from a man aged 65-85 years with rheumatoid arthritis. Sequencing used CD8+ T cells sorted from blood, obtained at a follow-up visit. The nucleotide sequence reads as follows: TGTGCCAGCAGCGGGGCTGGGGACTATGGCTACACCTTC. Translated, it gives CASSGAGDYGYTF.